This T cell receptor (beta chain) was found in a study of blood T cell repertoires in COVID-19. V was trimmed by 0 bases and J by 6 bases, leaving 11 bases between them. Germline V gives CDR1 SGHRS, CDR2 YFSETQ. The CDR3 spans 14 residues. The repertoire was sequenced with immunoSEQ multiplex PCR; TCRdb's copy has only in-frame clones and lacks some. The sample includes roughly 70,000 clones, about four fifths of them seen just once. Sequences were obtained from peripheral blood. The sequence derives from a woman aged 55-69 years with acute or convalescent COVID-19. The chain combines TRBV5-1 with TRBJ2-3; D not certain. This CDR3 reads CASSLAGEADTQYF. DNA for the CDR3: TGCGCCAGCAGCTTGGCCGGTGAGGCGGATACGCAGTATTTT.